Described below is a single T cell receptor beta chain sequence and its context. Its antigen is not known. The germline V gene encodes CDR1 SGHTA and CDR2 FQGNSA. The CDR3 totals 13 residues. V shed 3 bases and J shed 1 base, with 7 bases lying between them. Participating donors were healthy, HIV-negative adults free of recent acute infections or vaccinations. Each donor was a Caucasian adult residing in Nashville, Tennessee. From CD4+ cells came CD45RA+ naive and CD45RA-negative memory subsets. Generated by immunoSEQ multiplex PCR, the TCRdb table keeps only in-frame clones and is missing some. The profile shows roughly 2,500,000 clones, over 85% of them singletons. These data are taken from a study of shared clonotypes between healthy human individuals. Points from the study as a whole: Some naive CD4 clonotypes, around 5%, turned up in common across several donors.

This chain uses TRBV7-2 with TRBJ2-7; weak D call: TRBD1 (5 bases). Sequenced sample: naive CD4+ T cells from PBMCs. Subset here: CD45RA+ positively selected. The sequence was collected from a man between 18 and 29 years old in good health. Some clones in this sample may be carry-over from other donors' samples. The CDR3 protein is CASSFDRSYEQYF. CDR3 sequence (DNA): TGTGCCAGCAGCTTCGACAGATCCTACGAGCAGTACTTC.